A single sample gave rise to the 9 T cell receptor beta chains below, sequenced in a study of tumor and adjacent non-tumor tissue in lung cancer. No cell sorting was done before RNA was extracted from the tissue. This non-tumor lung sample came from over 3 cm beyond the tumor edge. TCRbeta libraries were built with three rounds of nested PCR, modified from ARM-PCR. TCRdb itself ran the multiplex PCR reads through MiXCR, one entry per CDR3 protein. Of about 67,000 distinct CDR3 sequences in the sample, around 82% were seen once. Sequencing used distant non-tumor lung tissue. These receptors came from a man aged 60-69 years with non-small cell lung cancer.

Points on this clonotype: The junction shows a germline mismatch at one end, possibly a read error. CDR3 coding DNA: TGTGTCAGCAGTTATGATGAGACAGGACGCCCCTATAACAATCAGTCCCAGCATTTT. Translated: CVSSYDETGRPYNNQSQHF. This chain links TRBV6-2 or TRBV6-3 with TRBJ1-5; D is perhaps TRBD1 (6 bases). Germline V gene data show CDR1 as MNHEY and CDR2 as SVGEGT. The CDR3 runs 19 residues.

Points on this clonotype: A much larger clone is a single base away; this may be a read error. The V and J genes are TRBV15 and TRBJ1-5, with no clear D. Germline-derived CDR1 and CDR2 are LNHNV and YYDKDF (reference sequence). CDR3 length: 12 amino acids. CDR3 nucleotides: TGTGTCACCAGCAGAGAAAATCAGCCCCAGCATTTT. Translation gives CVTSRENQPQHF.

This clonotype showed up just a few times. The chain is built from TRBV18 and TRBJ2-1, with 7 bases fitting TRBD2. Germline CDR1 KGHSH, CDR2 LQKENI. The CDR3 loop spans 15 amino acids. With 3 bases clipped from V and 8 bases from J, the junction kept 10 bases outside the gene matches. The CDR3, as DNA: TGTGCCAGCTCACCGCTCGGGACTAAGGGCCATGAGCAGTTCTTC. This translates into CASSPLGTKGHEQFF.

As to this clonotype: An end of the junction does not agree with germline; a read error may underlie this. V and J are TRBV5-6 and TRBJ1-2; TRBD1 is a possible D gene (6 bases). CDR3 length: 13 amino acids. CDR1 and CDR2 (germline): SGHDT, YYEEEE. The CDR3 is CASSFARGSGYTF. CDR3 sequence (DNA): TGTGCCAGTAGCTTCGCTAGGGGGTCTGGCTACACCTTC.

V and J are TRBV6-2 or TRBV6-3 and TRBJ1-5; TRBD1 might be the D (5 bases). Deletions cut 9 bases from V and 2 bases from J, with 14 bases between. This CDR3 is 14 amino acids long. Germline V CDR1 and CDR2: MNHEY, SVGEGT. The CDR3 DNA reads TGTGCCAGGATGGGGGACTTAGGCAATCAGCCCCAGCATTTT. Its translation: CARMGDLGNQPQHF.

Concerning this clonotype itself: One junction end disagrees with the germline gene, perhaps due to a read error. CDR3 DNA sequence: TGCAGCATTGAAGGGGGAGCCCTTAGCGGAATTTCAAATGAGCAGTTCTTC. This encodes CSIEGGALSGISNEQFF. The rearrangement uses TRBV29-1 and TRBJ2-1; D might be TRBD1 or TRBD2, each matching 6 bases. The germline CDR1 and CDR2 sequences are SQVTM and ANQGSEA. The CDR3 sequence is 17 residues long.

A note on this clonotype: One junction end does not reproduce the germline sequence, and a read error may be involved. This chain's CDR3 is CTSSAPGGMNIGELFF. DNA for the CDR3: TGTACCAGCAGCGCCCCGGGAGGGATGAACATCGGGGAGCTGTTTTTT. The chain carries TRBV14 and TRBJ2-2; 8 bases are shared with TRBD2. CDR1 is SGHDN, CDR2 FVKESK, per germline. CDR3 length equals 16 residues.

About this clonotype: A junction boundary mismatches the germline segment, possibly from a read error. The chain has TRBV5-1 and TRBJ2-1, with 10 positions matching TRBD2. Germline assignment: CDR1 SGHRS and CDR2 YFSETQ. The CDR3 loop spans 17 amino acids. CDR3 nucleotide sequence: TGCGCCTGCAGCCCTCGAACTAGCGGGAACCCAAGGGATGAGCAGTTCTTC. This encodes CACSPRTSGNPRDEQFF.

Of note for this clonotype: One end of the junction does not line up with germline, which may come from a read error. The V gene is TRBV11-1, the J gene TRBJ2-2, with D perhaps matching TRBD2 (5 bases). The V gene's germline CDR1 is SGHAT and CDR2 FQDESV (reference sequence). The CDR3 loop spans 14 amino acids. The CDR3 protein is CASGYTSGTKEQFF. The CDR3 DNA sequence: TGTGCCAGCGGCTATACTAGTGGCACCAAGGAGCAGTTTTTT.